A single sample gave rise to the 22 T cell receptor beta chains below, sequenced in a study of a mutant IDH1 vaccine in newly diagnosed glioma. Produced via immunoSEQ multiplex PCR; TCRdb's table is partial and in-frame only. The data contain about 82,000 clones, about 82% of them singletons. Their cognate antigens are unknown. Time point defined: week 23, last vaccination. Mutant IDH1 20-mer peptide, at 300 ug, made up each vaccine dose, with topical imiquimod. The source material was PBMCs, sampled from a glioma patient whose treatment included an IDH1 peptide vaccine. The receptors originated from a man younger than 45 with glioma. Some clones in this sample may be carry-over from other donors' samples.

About this clone: Other DNA variants within this sample encode the same CDR3. This chain joins TRBV6-5 and TRBJ1-2; TRBD1 agrees at 9 bases. CDR3 length equals 12 residues. CDR1 is MNHEY and CDR2 is SVGAGI in the germline V gene. V trimming: 5 bases; J trimming: 9 bases; junction bases outside the gene matches: 4. The CDR3 sequence is CASSPGQGRYTF. The CDR3 bases are TGTGCCAGCAGTCCGGGACAGGGACGCTACACCTTC.

The chain carries TRBV21-1 and TRBJ2-5. TRBV21-1 is reported as a pseudogene. The CDR3 is 11 amino acids. CDR3 bases: TGTGCCAGCACCCTGACCGGAACCCAGTACTTC. Protein: CASTLTGTQYF.

This clone was seen only once. The chain recombines TRBV29-1 with TRBJ1-1; 9 bases map to TRBD1. This CDR3 region has 15 residues. V dropped 6 bases and J dropped 4; count of bases not matched to a gene: 12. CDR1 and CDR2 from the germline V gene are SQVTM and ANQGSEA. The CDR3 DNA is TGCAGCGTCCGAACCGGGACAGGGAGTGGCACTGAAGCTTTCTTT. Translating gives CSVRTGTGSGTEAFF. Full variable domain (remainder filled in from reference TRBV29-1 and TRBJ1-1): SAVISQKPSRDICQRGTSLTIQCQVDSQVTMMFWYRQQPGQSLTLIATANQGSEATYESGFVIDKFPISRPNLTFSTLTVSNMSPEDSSIYLCSVRTGTGSGTEAFFGQGTRLTVV.

The gene calls are TRBV4-3 and TRBJ1-6; 7 nucleotides agree with TRBD1. The germline V gene has CDR1 LGHNA and CDR2 YSLEER. The CDR3 runs 16 residues. V was clipped by 4 bases and J by 7 bases; unmatched bases: 10. This CDR3 is CASSPGPTGRNSPLHF. In nucleotides, the CDR3 is TGCGCCAGCAGCCCGGGCCCGACAGGGAGGAATTCACCCCTCCACTTT.

The chain couples TRBV30 to TRBJ2-3, with D tentatively TRBD2 (7 bases). From germline, CDR1 is GTSNPN and CDR2 SVGIG (reference sequence). The CDR3 has 14 residues. V was shortened by 3 bases and J by 3 bases, with 13 bases between the two germline ends. CDR3 loop: CAWRWGGLTDTQYF. The CDR3 nucleotides are TGTGCCTGGAGGTGGGGGGGGCTGACAGATACGCAGTATTTT.

This clone was counted a single time. The chain employs TRBV6-5 and TRBJ2-5, with a tentative D call TRBD1 (5 bases). Germline V gene sequence: CDR1 MNHEY, CDR2 SVGAGI. The CDR3 runs to 14 residues. The V end was cut by 3 bases, the J end by 1 base, with 9 bases between. CDR3 sequence reads: CASSYKGFQETQYF. In nucleotides, the CDR3 is TGTGCCAGCAGTTATAAGGGGTTCCAAGAGACCCAGTACTTC.

The genes are TRBV5-1 and TRBJ2-3, with TRBD2 identical over 11 bases. V dropped 4 bases and J dropped 1; count of bases not matched to a gene: 5. The CDR3 contains 16 residues. The germline CDR1 and CDR2 sequences are SGHRS and YFSETQ. CDR3 DNA sequence: TGCGCCAGCAGCCTGACGACTAGCGGGGGCACAGATACGCAGTATTTT. This encodes CASSLTTSGGTDTQYF. The full variable domain, completed using reference TRBV5-1 and TRBJ2-3, is KAGVTQTPRYLIKTRGQQVTLSCSPISGHRSVSWYQQTPGQGLQFLFEYFSETQRNKGNFPGRFSGRQFSNSRSEMNVSTLELGDSALYLCASSLTTSGGTDTQYFGPGTRLTVL.

This clone came up a few times. The J gene is TRBJ1-5, the V gene TRBV5-8; D is unresolved. The V end was cut by 3 bases, the J end by 5 bases, with 12 bases between. Germline assignment: CDR1 SGHTS and CDR2 YDEGEE. This CDR3 spans 14 amino acids. CDR3 sequence (DNA): TGTGCCAGCAGCTCGAGGACGGGCGATCAGCCCCAGCATTTT. It yields the protein CASSSRTGDQPQHF.

The rearrangement joins TRBV2 to TRBJ1-1; D is perhaps TRBD1 (5 bases). V dropped 3 bases and J dropped 6 bases, with 17 bases sitting between them. The CDR3 length is 15 residues. Germline V gives CDR1 SNHLY, CDR2 FYNNEI. CDR3 amino acids: CASSDIIRTFSEAFF. The CDR3 DNA follows: TGTGCCAGCAGTGACATCATAAGGACATTCTCTGAAGCTTTCTTT. The full variable domain, its missing parts supplied by reference TRBV2 and TRBJ1-1, is EPEVTQTPSHQVTQMGQEVILRCVPISNHLYFYWYRQILGQKVEFLVSFYNNEISEKSEIFDDQFSVERPDGSNFTLKIRSTKLEDSAMYFCASSDIIRTFSEAFFGQGTRLTVV.

This clone was counted only a few times. The chain has TRBV19 and TRBJ1-5; 10 nucleotides agree with TRBD1. The J segment lost 5 bases and the V segment lost 9 bases, leaving 4 bases of the junction unmatched. Per the germline V gene, CDR1 is LNHDA and CDR2 is SQIVND (reference sequence). This CDR3 has 13 amino acids. DNA of the CDR3: TGTGCCAGCGGTGGGACAGGGGATCAGCCCCAGCATTTT. As protein: CASGGTGDQPQHF. The variable domain in full, with the rest retrieved from reference TRBV19 and TRBJ1-5, is DGGITQSPKYLFRKEGQNVTLSCEQNLNHDAMYWYRQDPGQGLRLIYYSQIVNDFQKGDIAEGYSVSREKKESFPLTVTSAQKNPTAFYLCASGGTGDQPQHFGDGTRLSIL.

Here the CDR3 reads CASSLAGIGNTIYF. CDR3 bases: TGTGCCAGCAGCCTAGCGGGGATAGGAAACACCATATATTTT. V is TRBV4-2 and J is TRBJ1-3; D is unclear. V was shortened by 4 bases and J by 4 bases, with 11 bases between the two germline ends. The CDR3 totals 14 residues. Germline V lookup: CDR1 LGHNA, CDR2 YNFKEQ.

The rearrangement links TRBV13 to TRBJ2-7, with 9 positions matching TRBD1. Trimming removed 2 bases from V and 6 bases from J; junction bases left unmatched: 11. The CDR3 runs to 16 residues. Germline V gene sequence: CDR1 PRHDT, CDR2 FYEKMQ (reference sequence). In DNA form, the CDR3 reads TGTGCCAGCAGCTTAATGGGGACAGGGTTCGATCCCGAGCAGTACTTC. Its protein is CASSLMGTGFDPEQYF. The variable domain in full, completed from reference TRBV13 and TRBJ2-7, reads AAGVIQSPRHLIKEKRETATLKCYPIPRHDTVYWYQQGPGQDPQFLISFYEKMQSDKGSIPDRFSAQQFSDYHSELNMSSLELGDSALYFCASSLMGTGFDPEQYFGPGTRLTVT.

The chain recombines TRBV19 with TRBJ2-1, with D perhaps matching TRBD1 (6 bases). Germline values: CDR1 LNHDA, CDR2 SQIVND (reference sequence). The CDR3 runs to 14 residues. Trimming shortened V by 2 bases and J by 10 bases, and 15 bases separated the two germline ends. The CDR3 coding sequence is TGTGCCAGTAGTATACGGGACACGAAATACGAGCAGTTCTTC. Translation: CASSIRDTKYEQFF.

The genes are TRBV28 and TRBJ2-7; TRBD2 agrees at 7 bases. Germline CDR1 is MDHEN and CDR2 is SYDVKM. The CDR3 covers 13 residues. V dropped 2 bases and J dropped 4; count of bases not matched to a gene: 2. In nucleotides, the CDR3 is TGTGCCAGCAGTTTAGGCGGGAGATACGAGCAGTACTTC. Translating it yields CASSLGGRYEQYF.

The chain carries TRBV6-9 and TRBJ2-5; perhaps TRBD1 as D (7 bases). CDR1 and CDR2 (germline): MNHGY, SVAAGI. Trimming pared 6 bases from V and 1 base from J, leaving 21 bases between. The CDR3 totals 17 residues. DNA of the CDR3: TGTGCCAGCAGATCCTCCCCCACAGGGGAGGTCCAAGAGACCCAGTACTTC. It yields the protein CASRSSPTGEVQETQYF.

J is TRBJ2-7 and V is TRBV19, with 8 bases identical to TRBD2. Trimming at V came to 4 bases and at J to 0 bases, leaving 14 bases not matched to a gene. Germline assignment: CDR1 LNHDA and CDR2 SQIVND (reference sequence). The CDR3 totals 18 residues. The CDR3 region has the DNA TGTGCCAGTAGTAGTGGGATGTATTCCGGGAGGGCCTCCTACGAGCAGTACTTC. Translated: CASSSGMYSGRASYEQYF. Complete variable domain (other parts from reference TRBV19 and TRBJ2-7): DGGITQSPKYLFRKEGQNVTLSCEQNLNHDAMYWYRQDPGQGLRLIYYSQIVNDFQKGDIAEGYSVSREKKESFPLTVTSAQKNPTAFYLCASSSGMYSGRASYEQYFGPGTRLTVT.

This sequence joins TRBV2 and TRBJ2-7, with a weak D call TRBD1 (6 bases). The CDR3 is 12 residues long. Per germline, CDR1 SNHLY and CDR2 FYNNEI. V shed 4 bases and J shed 4 bases, with 8 bases lying between them. This chain's CDR3 is CASSGRGYEQYF. The CDR3 DNA reads TGTGCCAGCAGTGGCAGGGGATACGAGCAGTACTTC.

This chain joins TRBV6-1 and TRBJ1-6; 8 bases are shared with TRBD1. With V trimmed by 7 bases and J by 4 bases, 3 bases remained unmatched. CDR1 is MNHNS and CDR2 is SASEGT in the germline V gene. This CDR3 region has 14 residues. The CDR3 reads CASTGTGYNSPLHF. DNA of the CDR3: TGTGCCAGCACTGGGACAGGTTATAATTCACCCCTCCACTTT.

The rearrangement joins TRBV18 to TRBJ2-1; 7 bases are a match to TRBD1. CDR1 is KGHSH, CDR2 LQKENI, per germline. This CDR3 region has 13 residues. Unmatched junction bases numbered 0, after V lost 3 bases and J lost 4 bases. CDR3 in DNA: TGTGCCAGCTCACCGGGACAGTACAATGAGCAGTTCTTC. It encodes CASSPGQYNEQFF. Full variable domain (remainder filled in from reference TRBV18 and TRBJ2-1): NAGVMQNPRHLVRRRGQEARLRCSPMKGHSHVYWYRQLPEEGLKFMVYLQKENIIDESGMPKERFSAEFPKEGPSILRIQQVVRGDSAAYFCASSPGQYNEQFFGPGTRLTVL.

This chain connects TRBV6-1 to TRBJ2-6; 12 nucleotides match TRBD1. CDR1 MNHNS and CDR2 SASEGT come from the germline V gene. This CDR3 comprises 18 residues. V was clipped by 4 bases and J by 3 bases; unmatched bases: 7. In nucleotides, the CDR3 is TGTGCCAGCAGTGGGGACAGGGGGCGTTCCAGTGGGGCCAACGTCCTGACTTTC. Its protein is CASSGDRGRSSGANVLTF.

V gene TRBV6-6 combines with J gene TRBJ1-5; the D is unclear. V was shortened by 0 bases and J by 2 bases, with 11 bases between the two germline ends. Per the germline V gene, CDR1 is MNHNY and CDR2 is SVGAGI (reference sequence). This CDR3 contains 16 residues. The CDR3 nucleotides read TGTGCCAGCAGTTACTCGGTCAGTGTGGGCAATCAGCCCCAGCATTTT. Translating gives CASSYSVSVGNQPQHF.

The CDR3 region has the DNA TGTGCCAGCAGTTTAACCTCAGGGGTAGGCAATCAGCCCCAGCATTTT. Protein: CASSLTSGVGNQPQHF. The rearrangement uses TRBV28 and TRBJ1-5, with D possibly TRBD1 on 6 matching bases. With 2 bases removed from V and 2 bases from J, the gap between germline ends came to 13 bases. Germline V gene sequence: CDR1 MDHEN, CDR2 SYDVKM. The CDR3 is made up of 16 amino acids. The full variable domain, rest sourced from reference TRBV28 and TRBJ1-5, is DVKVTQSSRYLVKRTGEKVFLECVQDMDHENMFWYRQDPGLGLRLIYFSYDVKMKEKGDIPEGYSVSREKKERFSLILESASTNQTSMYLCASSLTSGVGNQPQHFGDGTRLSIL.